Presented here are 5 T cell receptor beta chains from one specimen sequenced in a study of blood T cell repertoires in COVID-19. Profiling relied on immunoSEQ multiplex PCR, and the TCRdb table lists in-frame clones only, not all of them. Here the sample spans fewer than 130,000 clones, 82% being singletons. Material: peripheral blood. These receptors were taken from a woman aged 55-75 years with acute or convalescent COVID-19.

The V gene is TRBV7-9, the J gene TRBJ2-3; the match to TRBD2 covers 13 bases. With V trimmed by 8 bases and J by 0 bases, 5 bases remained unmatched. CDR1 is SEHNR and CDR2 is FQNEAQ in the germline V gene (reference sequence). The CDR3 spans 16 residues. The CDR3 loop reads CASGGLAGTSTDTQYF. DNA for the CDR3: TGTGCCAGCGGGGGACTAGCGGGGACTAGCACAGATACGCAGTATTTT.

The CDR3 DNA follows: TGTGCCAGCAGCGTAGAGGAGCCCCTATCTTCTAACTATGGCTACACCTTC. This encodes CASSVEEPLSSNYGYTF. The rearrangement joins TRBV9 to TRBJ1-2; the D is unclear. The CDR3 loop spans 17 amino acids. Trimming took 0 bases from V and 0 from J, leaving 15 bases between them. The germline gives CDR1 SGDLS, CDR2 YYNGEE.

The chain has TRBV19 and TRBJ1-4; D perhaps matches TRBD1 (5 bases). CDR1 and CDR2 (germline): LNHDA, SQIVND (reference sequence). The CDR3 covers 16 residues. Trimming took 6 bases from V and 8 from J, leaving 22 bases between them. CDR3 sequence reads: CASSDLMGQRAEKLFF. CDR3 in DNA: TGTGCCAGTAGCGACCTCATGGGGCAACGGGCCGAAAAACTGTTTTTT.

The chain uses TRBV20-1 and TRBJ2-3; D unresolved. Germline V CDR1 and CDR2: DFQATT, SNEGSKA (reference sequence). The V end was cut by 3 bases, the J end by 8 bases, with 18 bases between. The CDR3 is 14 amino acids. CDR3: CSASPYPRAGTQYF. CDR3 DNA sequence: TGCAGTGCTAGTCCCTATCCCCGTGCAGGTACGCAGTATTTT.

In this sample, this clone turned up a few times. The V gene is TRBV4-3, the J gene TRBJ1-5, with a possible D match to TRBD1 (6 bases). V lost 0 bases and J 5 bases, leaving 14 bases between the germline ends. This CDR3 region has 16 residues. CDR1 is LGHNA, CDR2 YSLEER, per germline. As DNA, the CDR3 is TGCGCCAGCAGCCAAGAGATCTGGACAGAGCATCAGCCCCAGCATTTT. Translating gives CASSQEIWTEHQPQHF.